The clone carrying this TCR beta chain came up a few times. Its antigen is unknown. Methods used by the authors: The median was 95,638 TCRs per sample, ranging roughly 20,000 to 750,000. TCRdb itself ran the RACE reads through MiXCR, one entry per CDR3 protein. None of the V and J calls come from the authors' own analysis; TCRdb made them. The sample lists roughly 180,000 distinct CDR3 sequences; roughly 15% were seen once. The data derive from a study of human T cells and chemical hapten exposure. V shed 1 base and J shed 3 bases, with 15 bases lying between them. The CDR3 totals 15 residues. Germline V gene lookup returns CDR1 DFQATT and CDR2 SNEGSKA (reference sequence). Time point in this sample: patch test 1, 2 weeks after DPC sensitization. Treatment noted: therapeutic diphenylcyclopropenone sensitization with weekly scalp DPC. Study-wide results and limits: There was no change with DPC sensitization in TCRs above 1 in 1000 frequency. Expanded TCRs formed significantly more large CDR3 similarity clusters than controls. It should be noted that donors had alopecia, so their immune response may differ from healthy people's.

The sample consisted of whole blood, taken in connection with sensitization to the hapten diphenylcyclopropenone (DPC). The chain is built from TRBV20-1 and TRBJ1-2; D not resolved. The TCR was taken from a woman aged 30 to 39 with alopecia areata. Some clones in this sample may be carry-over from other donors' samples. The CDR3 DNA reads as TGCAGTGCTAGAGCCCCGACAAACTGGGACTATGGCTACACCTTC. Translation: CSARAPTNWDYGYTF.